This T cell receptor (beta chain) was found in a study of blood T cell repertoires in COVID-19. As for the study in general: Specimens from acute and convalescent COVID-19 originated in the United States, Italy and Spain.

The study assigned cohorts using participant-reported clinical history. Here immunoSEQ multiplex PCR was the method, and the copy in TCRdb shows in-frame clones only, minus some. This table has approximately 300,000 clones, 70% to 90% appearing once. Germline V lookup: CDR1 LGHDT, CDR2 YNNKEL (reference sequence). The V end was cut by 4 bases, the J end by 8 bases, with 14 bases between. CDR3 length: 13 amino acids. The chain is built from TRBV3-1 (or the pseudogene TRBV3-2) and TRBJ1-2; maybe TRBD1 (5 bases). This clonotype originated in a woman in her 30s who had recovered from COVID-19. Specimen: PBMCs or T cells enriched from blood (not recorded which). The CDR3 DNA sequence: TGTGCCAGCAGCCCAGGGTTGGCACGCGGCTACACCTTC. Translation: CASSPGLARGYTF.